The sequence of this T cell receptor (beta chain) was determined in a study of cytomegalovirus exposure and HLA in healthy donors. The study's findings and limits: Across donors, presence/absence analyses took sequencing depth to be roughly uniform. Later findings reportedly placed an Asian-associated ancestry cluster below the approximately 670-donor mean for N-insertions. Indistinguishable V segments such as TRBV6-2 and TRBV6-3 were excluded. A cluster of highly shared sequence variants was likely a sequencing artifact.

The PCR ran on 60 Vbeta and 13 Jbeta primers. Using immunoSEQ multiplex PCR, the repertoire was profiled, and TCRdb retains in-frame clones only, with some absent. The sample has approximately 130,000 clones; 65% to 85% are singletons. The V gene's germline CDR1 is MNHEY and CDR2 SMNVEV (reference sequence). With 0 bases clipped from V and 3 bases from J, the junction kept 7 bases outside the gene matches. The CDR3 spans 17 residues. This clone was detected only once. Antigen specificity is unknown. Sequenced input: PBMCs. This clonotype was sampled from a woman in her thirties or forties in good health and CMV-seropositive. The chain uses TRBV27 and TRBJ2-3, with TRBD2 matching 9 bases. CDR3 sequence reads: CASSLSPGREGTDTQYF. DNA of the CDR3: TGTGCCAGCAGTTTATCACCGGGGCGGGAGGGGACAGATACGCAGTATTTT.